This entry lists 21 T cell receptor beta chains sequenced from one sample in a study of shared clonotypes between healthy human individuals. Here immunoSEQ multiplex PCR was the method, and the copy in TCRdb shows in-frame clones only, minus some. The sample shows some 2,000,000 clones, 90% to 97% of them seen only once. Sequenced material: naive CD4+ T cells sorted from blood. Described subset: CD45RA+ positively selected. Receptors originate from a man in his late teens or twenties in good health.

The chain uses TRBV9 and TRBJ2-5; D not resolved. The CDR3 has 14 residues. Trimming left V 1 base short and J 2 bases short, with 9 bases between. Germline CDR1 is SGDLS and CDR2 is YYNGEE. CDR3 in DNA: TGTGCCAGCAGCGTAAGTCACCCGCAAGAGACCCAGTACTTC. It yields the protein CASSVSHPQETQYF.

The V call is TRBV6-6, the J call TRBJ2-2; weak D call: TRBD2 (5 bases). Trimming took 8 bases from V and 3 from J, leaving 7 bases between them. Germline CDR1 reads MNHNY; CDR2 reads SVGAGI (reference sequence). The CDR3 covers 12 residues. CDR3 sequence: CASGSDTGELFF. Here the CDR3 DNA reads TGTGCCAGCGGGAGCGACACCGGGGAGCTGTTTTTT.

The CDR3 bases are TGTGCCAGCAGCCATCGACCGGGACTAGCTTCCCATGAGCAGTTCTTC. Residues: CASSHRPGLASHEQFF. This chain links TRBV7-9 with TRBJ2-1, with 9 bases matching TRBD2. V gave up 5 bases and J gave up 8 bases; unmatched junction bases: 13. Looked up from germline, CDR1 is SEHNR and CDR2 is FQNEAQ (reference sequence). This CDR3 spans 16 amino acids.

V and J are TRBV10-3 and TRBJ1-6; TRBD1 might be the D (6 bases). The CDR3 spans 21 residues. The germline gives CDR1 ENHRY, CDR2 SYGVKD. V shed 4 bases and J shed 0 bases, with 25 bases lying between them. CDR3 sequence reads: CAISVGMIPAQGSSYNSPLHF. In nucleotides, the CDR3 is TGTGCCATCAGTGTTGGTATGATCCCCGCACAGGGTAGCTCCTATAATTCACCCCTCCACTTT.

V usage is TRBV11-1 and J usage is TRBJ2-1; 8 bases are a match to TRBD2. The V gene's germline CDR1 is SGHAT and CDR2 FQDESV (reference sequence). Trimming took 4 bases from V and 6 from J; bases not matched to a gene: 14. The CDR3 totals 17 residues. For the CDR3, the DNA is TGTGCCAGCAGCTCCGGGGGGGAGCGGGGGTACGGCAATGAGCAGTTCTTC. Protein product: CASSSGGERGYGNEQFF.

The chain uses TRBV6-1 and TRBJ2-3; TRBD1 matches at 7 bases. The CDR3 is made up of 17 amino acids. Germline V lookup: CDR1 MNHNS, CDR2 SASEGT. Unmatched junction bases numbered 8, after V lost 0 bases and J lost 2 bases. The CDR3 loop is CASSEAVTGAHTDTQYF. The CDR3, as DNA: TGTGCCAGCAGTGAAGCGGTAACAGGGGCCCACACAGATACGCAGTATTTT.

V and J are TRBV5-1 and TRBJ1-1, with no clear D. The CDR3 totals 17 residues. Germline V gives CDR1 SGHRS, CDR2 YFSETQ. V lost 2 bases to trimming and J lost 4 bases, with 21 bases between them. The CDR3 here is CASSFMKLGSDFTEAFF. Here the CDR3 DNA reads TGCGCCAGCAGCTTCATGAAACTTGGCAGTGACTTCACTGAAGCTTTCTTT.

About this clone: Other nucleotide sequences from this sample produce the same CDR3. This rearrangement joins TRBV11-2 to TRBJ2-7, with D hard to call. Trimming left V 2 bases short and J 4 bases short, with 6 bases between. The CDR3 loop spans 12 amino acids. Germline V CDR1 and CDR2: SGHAT, FQNNGV. This CDR3 reads CASSLLSYEQYF. DNA for the CDR3: TGTGCCAGCAGCTTATTGTCATACGAGCAGTACTTC.

V and J are TRBV6-5 and TRBJ2-1; D remains ambiguous. The CDR3 has 12 residues. Germline CDR1 MNHEY, CDR2 SVGAGI. Deletions cut 4 bases from V and 11 bases from J, with 12 bases between. The CDR3 nucleotides read TGTGCCAGCAGTTTAACGGGCTGGCAGCAGTTCTTC. It yields the protein CASSLTGWQQFF.

This chain uses TRBV6-5 with TRBJ2-1, with D unresolved. The CDR3 runs to 13 residues. V was clipped by 6 bases and J by 5 bases, with 11 bases between them. Germline V gene lookup returns CDR1 MNHEY and CDR2 SVGAGI. The CDR3 region has the DNA TGTGCCAGCAGCCCAGCTCTCAACAATGAGCAGTTCTTC. Its protein product is CASSPALNNEQFF.

Concerning this clone itself: The sample contains more than one DNA sequence encoding this CDR3. The CDR3 reads CASSPLGQGNTEAFF. The DNA of the CDR3 is TGTGCCAGCTCACCCCTGGGACAGGGGAACACTGAAGCTTTCTTT. The V and J genes are TRBV18 and TRBJ1-1, with 9 bases fitting TRBD1. The germline V gene has CDR1 KGHSH and CDR2 LQKENI. The trim removed 3 bases at V and 1 base at J, leaving 3 bases unmatched. The CDR3 has 15 amino acids.

The rearrangement uses TRBV10-3 and TRBJ2-7, with a tentative D call TRBD2 (7 bases). V gave up 5 bases and J gave up 5 bases, with 16 bases separating them. From germline, CDR1 is ENHRY and CDR2 SYGVKD. This CDR3 has 14 amino acids. In DNA form, the CDR3 reads TGTGCCATCAGTAAGACAGGTCGGGAGGACGAGCAGTACTTC. Translating it yields CAISKTGREDEQYF.

The V gene is TRBV28, the J gene TRBJ1-1, with TRBD1 matching over 10 bases. The CDR3 consists of 15 residues. CDR1 MDHEN and CDR2 SYDVKM come from the germline V gene. Losses at the gene ends were 6 bases for V and 4 bases for J; bases not matched to a gene: 8. The CDR3 reads CASRSPGTGVTEAFF. The CDR3 DNA sequence: TGTGCCAGCAGGAGCCCGGGGACAGGGGTCACTGAAGCTTTCTTT.

The V gene is TRBV7-2, the J gene TRBJ1-2, with D unresolved. The CDR3 spans 15 residues. Germline V gives CDR1 SGHTA, CDR2 FQGNSA. With 1 base removed from V and 3 bases from J, the gap between germline ends came to 12 bases. The CDR3 coding sequence is TGTGCCAGCAGCTTAGGTGTGTGGGAGGACTATGGCTACACCTTC. Protein: CASSLGVWEDYGYTF.

The chain uses TRBV29-1 and TRBJ2-2; perhaps TRBD2 as D (6 bases). The CDR3 runs 13 residues. V was clipped by 6 bases and J by 0 bases, with 8 bases between them. From germline, CDR1 is SQVTM and CDR2 ANQGSEA. The CDR3 protein is CSVEGPNTGELFF. The CDR3 DNA follows: TGCAGCGTGGAGGGGCCGAACACCGGGGAGCTGTTTTTT.

The chain joins TRBV19 to TRBJ2-6; possibly TRBD1 for D (7 bases). V was shortened by 6 bases and J by 4 bases, with 22 bases between the two germline ends. The CDR3 loop spans 18 amino acids. CDR1 and CDR2 (germline): LNHDA, SQIVND (reference sequence). The CDR3 protein is CASSPYRGGQRGANVLTF. CDR3 bases: TGTGCCAGTAGCCCATACAGGGGAGGTCAGCGAGGGGCCAACGTCCTGACTTTC.

J is TRBJ2-3 and V is TRBV14; D is undetermined. CDR1 is SGHDN and CDR2 is FVKESK in the germline V gene. The CDR3 extends over 15 amino acids. V was cut by 0 bases and J by 0 bases, with 7 bases left in between. DNA for the CDR3: TGTGCCAGCAGCCAAGATCGCCAGAGCACAGATACGCAGTATTTT. This translates into CASSQDRQSTDTQYF.

V and J are TRBV13 and TRBJ2-7, with a weak D call TRBD1 (6 bases). The ends were cut back, 0 bases at V and 7 bases at J, with 16 bases in the middle. The CDR3 runs to 15 residues. The germline CDR1 and CDR2 sequences are PRHDT and FYEKMQ (reference sequence). In nucleotides, the CDR3 is TGTGCCAGCAGCTTAGGCGTGGGGGCTGCTCGGGAGCAGTACTTC. Protein sequence: CASSLGVGAAREQYF.

The chain carries TRBV10-1 and TRBJ2-2; unclear D gene. CDR1 is WNHNN, CDR2 SYGVQD, per germline (reference sequence). This CDR3 comprises 13 residues. V was trimmed by 2 bases and J by 1 base, leaving 2 bases between them. For the CDR3, the DNA is TGCGCCAGCAGTGAGGTGAACACCGGGGAGCTGTTTTTT. Its translation: CASSEVNTGELFF.

This chain connects TRBV7-7 to TRBJ2-5; a weak D match, TRBD2 (6 bases). The germline gives CDR1 SSHAT, CDR2 FNYEAQ (reference sequence). The CDR3 has 14 residues. The CDR3 DNA is TGTGCTAGCGGCTTAGACGGCATCCAAGAGACCCAGTACTTC. Protein sequence: CASGLDGIQETQYF.

The sample holds one count of this clone. This chain joins TRBV2 and TRBJ1-5; D perhaps matches TRBD1 (6 bases). With 6 bases removed from V and 11 bases from J, the gap between germline ends came to 17 bases. Germline V gives CDR1 SNHLY, CDR2 FYNNEI. The CDR3 length is 13 residues. CDR3 nucleotides: TGTGCCAGCAGGAACAGGGACCTAGGGGCCCAGCATTTT. This sequence encodes CASRNRDLGAQHF.